These 20 T cell receptor beta chains were all obtained from the same sample, sequenced in a study of blood T cell repertoires in COVID-19. Sequenced by immunoSEQ multiplex PCR; TCRdb stores in-frame clones only, minus some. The sample carries 58,000 or so clones, about 78% recorded once. Source material: peripheral blood. The origin of the receptors is a human donor in a cohort sampled during active COVID-19.

This chain uses TRBV9 with TRBJ2-7; D is unclear. The V end was cut by 4 bases, the J end by 2 bases, with 22 bases between. The CDR3 totals 17 residues. Looked up from germline, CDR1 is SGDLS and CDR2 is YYNGEE. CDR3 region: CASSPEPSGVLPYEQYF. CDR3 in DNA: TGTGCCAGCAGCCCGGAGCCCTCCGGAGTGTTACCCTACGAGCAGTACTTC.

V gene TRBV10-3 combines with J gene TRBJ2-5; D may be TRBD2 (6 bases). V lost 0 bases and J lost 5, with 13 bases in between. Germline CDR1 reads ENHRY; CDR2 reads SYGVKD. The CDR3 consists of 15 residues. The CDR3 nucleotides read TGTGCCATCAGTGAGTCGGCGGGATCTCGGGAGACCCAGTACTTC. It yields the protein CAISESAGSRETQYF.

J is TRBJ2-7 and V is TRBV27; weak D call: TRBD2 (5 bases). This CDR3 spans 13 amino acids. V lost 0 bases and J 2 bases, leaving 5 bases between the germline ends. Germline V gene sequence: CDR1 MNHEY, CDR2 SMNVEV (reference sequence). The CDR3 DNA follows: TGTGCCAGCAGTTTATCCGGGGCCTACGAGCAGTACTTC. Its protein product is CASSLSGAYEQYF.

This clone is categorized as medium-sized. This chain joins TRBV28 and TRBJ2-7; no definite D call. CDR1 and CDR2 (germline): MDHEN, SYDVKM. The CDR3 runs 14 residues. The V gene lost 1 base and the J gene lost 3 bases, with 10 bases spanning the gap. CDR3 residues: CASSLSRHLYEQYF. The CDR3 DNA sequence: TGTGCCAGCAGTTTATCTCGACACCTCTACGAGCAGTACTTC.

Written as DNA, the CDR3 is TGTGCCAGCAGTCGGAGGGCCGCAACTAATGAAAAACTGTTTTTT. Its protein product is CASSRRAATNEKLFF. V is TRBV25-1 and J is TRBJ1-4; D unresolved. CDR3 size: 15 residues. V was pared by 5 bases and J by 0 bases, with 10 bases between. CDR1 and CDR2 from the germline V gene are MGHDK and SYGVNS.

This clone occurred a few times. This rearrangement joins TRBV30 to TRBJ1-1, with 9 bases identical to TRBD1. CDR3 length equals 15 residues. V was clipped by 5 bases and J by 3 bases; unmatched bases: 10. Looked up from germline, CDR1 is GTSNPN and CDR2 is SVGIG (reference sequence). In DNA, the CDR3 is TGTGCCTGGCACTCCGGGACAGGGCCAGACACTGAAGCTTTCTTT. Amino acids: CAWHSGTGPDTEAFF. The complete variable domain, with remaining parts taken from reference TRBV30 and TRBJ1-1, reads SQTIHQWPATLVQPVGSPLSLECTVEGTSNPNLYWYRQAAGRGLQLLFYSVGIGQISSEVPQNLSASRPQDRQFILSSKKLLLSDSGFYLCAWHSGTGPDTEAFFGQGTRLTVV.

The chain combines TRBV14 with TRBJ2-7; D may be TRBD1 (5 bases). Germline loops: CDR1 SGHDN, CDR2 FVKESK. V was trimmed by 1 base and J by 0 bases, leaving 13 bases between them. The CDR3 sequence is 16 residues long. The CDR3 DNA follows: TGTGCCAGCAGCCAAGTACAAGGGGTGAGCTCCTACGAGCAGTACTTC. This translates into CASSQVQGVSSYEQYF. The full variable domain, rest sourced from reference TRBV14 and TRBJ2-7, is EAGVTQFPSHSVIEKGQTVTLRCDPISGHDNLYWYRRVMGKEIKFLLHFVKESKQDESGMPNNRFLAERTGGTYSTLKVQPAELEDSGVYFCASSQVQGVSSYEQYFGPGTRLTVT.

The chain is built from TRBV19 and TRBJ1-1; D is perhaps TRBD1 (5 bases). V lost 2 bases, J lost 0 bases, and 10 bases lay in between. The length of the CDR3 is 15 residues. Germline V lookup: CDR1 LNHDA, CDR2 SQIVND (reference sequence). The CDR3 loop is CASSIRQTLNTEAFF. As DNA, the CDR3 is TGTGCCAGTAGTATAAGACAGACTTTGAACACTGAAGCTTTCTTT.

This clone was recorded a few times. This sequence joins TRBV5-1 and TRBJ1-1, with D unclear. V shed 0 bases and J shed 2 bases, with 8 bases lying between them. The CDR3 runs to 14 residues. The germline V gene encodes CDR1 SGHRS and CDR2 YFSETQ. CDR3 residues: CASSLDSTNTEAFF. As DNA, the CDR3 is TGCGCCAGCAGCTTGGATAGCACCAACACTGAAGCTTTCTTT.

V gene TRBV6-5 combines with J gene TRBJ2-7; D not resolved. The CDR3 runs 14 residues. The V end lost 0 bases, the J end lost 3 bases, and 9 bases lay between the germline ends. Germline CDR1 and CDR2: MNHEY and SVGAGI. CDR3 sequence reads: CASSYSPRNYEQYF. The CDR3 DNA sequence: TGTGCCAGCAGTTACTCCCCTAGAAACTACGAGCAGTACTTC.

The chain combines TRBV6-2 or TRBV6-3 with TRBJ1-5; D might be TRBD1 (6 bases). Trimming took 2 bases from V and 6 from J, leaving 8 bases between them. The length of the CDR3 is 13 residues. CDR1 is MNHEY and CDR2 is SVGEGT in the germline V gene. The CDR3: CASSYSRGQPQHF. For the CDR3, the DNA is TGTGCCAGCAGTTACAGCAGGGGTCAGCCCCAGCATTTT.

This clone was found once. The chain joins TRBV6-4 to TRBJ2-6; D ambiguous. The V end lost 2 bases, the J end lost 3 bases, and 5 bases lay between the germline ends. The CDR3 consists of 14 residues. Germline V gene lookup returns CDR1 MRHNA and CDR2 SNTAGT. In nucleotides, the CDR3 is TGTGCCAGCAGTGACGCAGGTGGGGCCAACGTCCTGACTTTC. Translation: CASSDAGGANVLTF.

J is TRBJ1-4 and V is TRBV4-1, with a weak D call TRBD1 (6 bases). The germline CDR1 and CDR2 sequences are MGHRA and YSYEKL. The CDR3 is 13 residues long. With 4 bases removed from V and 8 bases from J, the gap between germline ends came to 11 bases. CDR3 nucleotides: TGCGCCAGCAGCCGGGGGCCCAGGGAAAAACTGTTTTTT. It specifies CASSRGPREKLFF.

This clone occurred once. The chain employs TRBV13 and TRBJ2-7; 8 bases fit TRBD2. The CDR3 sequence is 16 residues long. The germline CDR1 and CDR2 sequences are PRHDT and FYEKMQ (reference sequence). J gave up 5 bases and V 4 bases, and 13 bases lay outside the gene matches. CDR3 DNA: TGTGCCAGCAGCTCCCGGGATCTCTGGCGGGAGGACGAGCAGTACTTC. It yields the protein CASSSRDLWREDEQYF.

The CDR3 protein is CASSPRGGRNPSYGYTF. CDR3 in DNA: TGTGCCAGTAGCCCTAGGGGCGGCCGAAACCCTAGCTATGGCTACACCTTC. V and J are TRBV19 and TRBJ1-2; possible D gene TRBD1, 5 bases. V was cut by 6 bases and J by 4 bases, with 24 bases left in between. This CDR3 has 17 amino acids. Germline CDR1 is LNHDA and CDR2 is SQIVND (reference sequence).

The chain recombines TRBV9 with TRBJ2-1, with 9 bases fitting TRBD1. Germline assignment: CDR1 SGDLS and CDR2 YYNGEE. Trimming removed 3 bases from V and 7 bases from J; junction bases left unmatched: 8. CDR3 length: 15 residues. CDR3 amino acids: CASSGPGQGANEQFF. The CDR3 DNA reads TGTGCCAGCAGCGGACCGGGACAGGGAGCGAATGAGCAGTTCTTC.

There are a few counts of this clone. The rearrangement joins TRBV2 to TRBJ1-2; D possibly corresponds to TRBD1 (5 bases). This CDR3 comprises 14 residues. The germline V gene has CDR1 SNHLY and CDR2 FYNNEI. V shed 6 bases and J shed 0 bases, with 11 bases lying between them. The CDR3 spells CASSPDRTNYGYTF. As DNA, the CDR3 is TGTGCCAGCAGCCCTGACAGAACTAACTATGGCTACACCTTC.

V gene TRBV9 combines with J gene TRBJ1-5; no clear D. The V end was cut by 5 bases, the J end by 0 bases, with 9 bases between. The CDR3 is 14 amino acids. Per germline, CDR1 SGDLS and CDR2 YYNGEE. This chain's CDR3 is CASSSTDSNQPQHF. In DNA form, the CDR3 reads TGTGCCAGCAGTAGTACCGATAGCAATCAGCCCCAGCATTTT.

The chain couples TRBV30 to TRBJ2-3; the match to TRBD2 covers 11 bases. After removal of 3 bases from V and 0 bases from J, the junction contained 5 bases not matched to a gene. CDR1 and CDR2 from the germline V gene are GTSNPN and SVGIG (reference sequence). The CDR3 sequence is 16 residues long. The CDR3 spells CAWSDGLAGSTDTQYF. CDR3 sequence (DNA): TGTGCCTGGAGCGATGGACTAGCGGGTAGCACAGATACGCAGTATTTT.

The chain employs TRBV6-1 and TRBJ1-4; the D gene is possibly TRBD1 (5 bases). The CDR3 consists of 14 residues. Germline loops: CDR1 MNHNS, CDR2 SASEGT. V was cut by 3 bases and J by 11 bases, with 16 bases left in between. CDR3 loop: CASSDEAGLRKLFF. Here the CDR3 DNA reads TGTGCCAGCAGTGACGAGGCAGGGTTAAGGAAACTGTTTTTT.